Listed below are T cell receptor beta chains from one sample, sequenced in a study of identical twins. From the 5' RACE reads, TCRdb called clonotypes with MiXCR, one entry per CDR3 protein. Here the sample spans 450,000 or so distinct CDR3 sequences, approximately 15% being singletons. The same specimen was also included in a second study, on yellow fever vaccine responses in identical twins.

Sequencing used CD4+ T cells sorted from blood. The receptors were gathered from a woman between 18 and 29 years old in good health. Each CDR3 is given with its conserved first and last residue. A D gene is named only where the DNA matches it firmly. Rows give clone size only sometimes, using once, few, many, or a class for an expanded clone.

abundance: -; v_gene: TRBV5-8; j_gene: TRBJ2-7; d_gene: TRBD1; CDR3nt: TGTGCCAGCAGCCAGGGCGACAGGGCGGGCTCCTACGAGCAGTACTTC; CDR3aa: CASSQGDRAGSYEQYF
abundance: few; v_gene: TRBV7-2; j_gene: TRBJ2-1; d_gene: -; CDR3nt: TGTGCCAGCAGCTTAGTAACAGCCGTCGGTGACAATGAGCAGTTCTTC; CDR3aa: CASSLVTAVGDNEQFF
abundance: few; v_gene: TRBV5-6; j_gene: TRBJ2-7; d_gene: TRBD1; CDR3nt: TGTGCCAGCAGCTCACTCGTCCGGGACAGGGGGCGCGAGCAGTACTTC; CDR3aa: CASSSLVRDRGREQYF
abundance: -; v_gene: TRBV7-8; j_gene: TRBJ2-1; d_gene: -; CDR3nt: TGTGCCAGCAGCCCAACTCTGGGGGATGAGCAGTTCTTC; CDR3aa: CASSPTLGDEQFF
abundance: few; v_gene: TRBV7-2; j_gene: TRBJ2-3; d_gene: TRBD2; CDR3nt: TGTGCCAGCAGCTTAGCCAGACTAGCGGGGTTGACGCAGTATTTT; CDR3aa: CASSLARLAGLTQYF
abundance: -; v_gene: TRBV7-9; j_gene: TRBJ2-1; d_gene: -; CDR3nt: TGTGCCAGCAGCCCGGGACTGACCTACAATGAGCAGTTCTTC; CDR3aa: CASSPGLTYNEQFF
abundance: many; v_gene: TRBV12-3/TRBV12-4; j_gene: TRBJ2-1; d_gene: -; CDR3nt: TGTGCCAGCACCCCCGTGCGGCAGGGGAATAATGAGCAGTTCTTC; CDR3aa: CASTPVRQGNNEQFF
abundance: -; v_gene: TRBV20-1; j_gene: TRBJ1-6; d_gene: -; CDR3nt: TGCAGTGCTAGACTCGACGAGGGTTCACCCCTCCACTTT; CDR3aa: CSARLDEGSPLHF
abundance: -; v_gene: TRBV2; j_gene: TRBJ1-4; d_gene: -; CDR3nt: TGTGCCAGCAGTCGTACAGGGAGCTTTGGTAATGAAAAACTGTTTTTT; CDR3aa: CASSRTGSFGNEKLFF
abundance: many; v_gene: TRBV11-2; j_gene: TRBJ1-2; d_gene: -; CDR3nt: TGTGCCAGCAGCTTAGCGGGGAACTATGGCTACACCTTC; CDR3aa: CASSLAGNYGYTF